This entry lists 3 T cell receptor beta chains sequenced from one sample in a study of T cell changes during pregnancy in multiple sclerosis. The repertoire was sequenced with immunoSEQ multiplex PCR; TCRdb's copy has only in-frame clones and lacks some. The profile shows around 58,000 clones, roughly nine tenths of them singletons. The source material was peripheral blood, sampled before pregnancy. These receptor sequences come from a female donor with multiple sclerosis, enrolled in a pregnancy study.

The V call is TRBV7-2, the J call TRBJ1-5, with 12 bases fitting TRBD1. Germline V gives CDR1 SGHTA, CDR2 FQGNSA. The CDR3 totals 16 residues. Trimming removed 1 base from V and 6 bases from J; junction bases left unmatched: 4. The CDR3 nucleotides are TGTGCCAGCAGCTTAGGGGGACAGGGGGCCGGTCAGCCCCAGCATTTT. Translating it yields CASSLGGQGAGQPQHF.

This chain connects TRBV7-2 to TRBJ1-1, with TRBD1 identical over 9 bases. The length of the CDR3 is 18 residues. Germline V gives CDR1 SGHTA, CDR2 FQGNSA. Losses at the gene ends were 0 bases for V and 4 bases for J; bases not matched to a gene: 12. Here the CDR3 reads CASSLAPRDRVRGTEAFF. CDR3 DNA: TGTGCCAGCAGCTTAGCGCCCCGGGACAGGGTAAGGGGCACTGAAGCTTTCTTT.

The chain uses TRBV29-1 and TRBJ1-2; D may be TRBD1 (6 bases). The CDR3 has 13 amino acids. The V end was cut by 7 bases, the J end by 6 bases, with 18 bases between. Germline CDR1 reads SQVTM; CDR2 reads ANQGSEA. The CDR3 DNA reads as TGCAGCGCAGAGAAGGATGCAGGGGATGGCTACACCTTC. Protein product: CSAEKDAGDGYTF.